The 18 T cell receptor beta chains given below trace back to one sample, sequenced in a study of blood T cell repertoires in COVID-19. TCRdb keeps only in-frame clones here, not all; method: immunoSEQ multiplex PCR. This table has roughly 330,000 clones, 87% appearing once. The sample consisted of PBMCs or T cells enriched from blood (not recorded which). The source of these receptors is a woman aged 25-40 years who had recovered from COVID-19.

This chain connects TRBV2 to TRBJ2-3; perhaps TRBD2 as D (5 bases). CDR3 length: 14 residues. V lost 5 bases and J 3 bases, leaving 12 bases between the germline ends. The germline gives CDR1 SNHLY, CDR2 FYNNEI. Written as DNA, the CDR3 is TGTGCCAGCAGTTGGGCAGGAGGTACAGATACGCAGTATTTT. Translated: CASSWAGGTDTQYF. Full variable domain (missing parts from reference TRBV2 and TRBJ2-3): EPEVTQTPSHQVTQMGQEVILRCVPISNHLYFYWYRQILGQKVEFLVSFYNNEISEKSEIFDDQFSVERPDGSNFTLKIRSTKLEDSAMYFCASSWAGGTDTQYFGPGTRLTVL.

The chain has TRBV6-5 and TRBJ1-1; D may be TRBD1 (5 bases). This CDR3 is 14 amino acids long. CDR1 and CDR2 from the germline V gene are MNHEY and SVGAGI. Trimming stripped 6 bases from V and 0 bases from J, with 11 bases between. The CDR3 region has the DNA TGTGCCAGCAGACCCCAGGGTCTGAACACTGAAGCTTTCTTT. Encoded protein: CASRPQGLNTEAFF.

V is TRBV29-1 and J is TRBJ1-2; the D gene is possibly TRBD1 (5 bases). Germline V gene lookup returns CDR1 SQVTM and CDR2 ANQGSEA. Trimming shortened V by 5 bases and J by 2 bases, and 9 bases separated the two germline ends. The CDR3 covers 12 residues. This chain's CDR3 is CSVTQVNYGYTF. CDR3 nucleotide sequence: TGCAGCGTTACACAGGTCAACTATGGCTACACCTTC.

The rearrangement joins TRBV5-6 to TRBJ1-2; D call uncertain. Germline-derived CDR1 and CDR2 are SGHDT and YYEEEE. The CDR3 is 15 amino acids. The V gene lost 4 bases and the J gene lost 3 bases, with 16 bases spanning the gap. The CDR3, as DNA: TGTGCCAGCAGCGACATCTCAAGTATTTACTATGGCTACACCTTC. This gives the protein CASSDISSIYYGYTF.

CDR3: CASSLAVLGGASGNTIYF. CDR3 coding DNA: TGCGCCAGCAGCTTGGCCGTTTTAGGGGGCGCCTCGGGAAACACCATATATTTT. This chain uses TRBV5-1 with TRBJ1-3, with 7 positions matching TRBD1. Losses at the gene ends were 0 bases for V and 4 bases for J; bases not matched to a gene: 13. CDR1 and CDR2 (germline): SGHRS, YFSETQ. This CDR3 spans 18 amino acids. Filled out from reference TRBV5-1 and TRBJ1-3, the complete variable domain reads KAGVTQTPRYLIKTRGQQVTLSCSPISGHRSVSWYQQTPGQGLQFLFEYFSETQRNKGNFPGRFSGRQFSNSRSEMNVSTLELGDSALYLCASSLAVLGGASGNTIYFGEGSWLTVV.

The table lists this clone with a count of one. The gene calls are TRBV27 and TRBJ2-3; 9 bases fit TRBD2. This CDR3 has 17 amino acids. Germline CDR1 MNHEY, CDR2 SMNVEV (reference sequence). Trimming took 5 bases from V and 0 from J; bases not matched to a gene: 9. The CDR3 DNA reads TGTGCCAGCAGTCGGCGGGGGGGCTTCGGGAGCACAGATACGCAGTATTTT. It is translated as CASSRRGGFGSTDTQYF.

Concerning this clone itself: One end of the junction does not line up with germline, which may come from a read error. The CDR3 reads CASRLDRGGNTIYF. The CDR3 region has the DNA TGCGCCAGCAGGTTGGACAGGGGAGGAAACACCATATATTTT. J is TRBJ1-3 and V is TRBV5-1; TRBD1 agrees at 9 bases. From germline, CDR1 is SGHRS and CDR2 YFSETQ. This CDR3 has 14 residues.

This clone has a handful of counts. V and J are TRBV28 and TRBJ1-2; no reliable D call. The germline V gene encodes CDR1 MDHEN and CDR2 SYDVKM. CDR3 length equals 12 residues. Trimming stripped 3 bases from V and 8 bases from J, with 10 bases between. The CDR3 spells CASSLSQRGYTF. The CDR3 nucleotides are TGTGCCAGCAGTTTGAGTCAGCGCGGCTACACCTTC.

The V call is TRBV2, the J call TRBJ1-4, with D possibly matching TRBD1 (6 bases). Germline CDR1 is SNHLY and CDR2 is FYNNEI. V lost 0 bases, J lost 8 bases, and 13 bases lay in between. This CDR3 comprises 15 residues. CDR3 residues: CASSEARGPGEKLFF. In nucleotides, the CDR3 is TGTGCCAGCAGTGAAGCGCGGGGGCCGGGGGAAAAACTGTTTTTT. Using reference TRBV2 and TRBJ1-4 for the parts outside the CDR3, the full variable domain is EPEVTQTPSHQVTQMGQEVILRCVPISNHLYFYWYRQILGQKVEFLVSFYNNEISEKSEIFDDQFSVERPDGSNFTLKIRSTKLEDSAMYFCASSEARGPGEKLFFGSGTQLSVL.

The chain has TRBV9 and TRBJ1-4; D may be TRBD1 (5 bases). V shed 0 bases and J shed 8 bases, with 8 bases lying between them. There are 13 residues in the CDR3. Looked up from germline, CDR1 is SGDLS and CDR2 is YYNGEE. The CDR3 spells CASSVVEGEKLFF. CDR3 in DNA: TGTGCCAGCAGCGTAGTGGAGGGGGAAAAACTGTTTTTT.

This chain joins TRBV7-9 and TRBJ2-5, with unresolved D. The germline V and J ends were trimmed by 1 base and 4 bases, with 13 bases remaining between them. CDR3 length equals 15 residues. CDR1 is SEHNR, CDR2 FQNEAQ, per germline (reference sequence). CDR3 in DNA: TGTGCCAGCAGCTTAGGACGCGTGGCAGGAGAGACCCAGTACTTC. Translation gives CASSLGRVAGETQYF.

The V gene is TRBV11-1, the J gene TRBJ2-5; tentatively, D is TRBD1 (6 bases). Germline V lookup: CDR1 SGHAT, CDR2 FQDESV (reference sequence). The V and J ends lost 3 bases and 5 bases respectively, with 13 bases between them. CDR3 size: 14 residues. Written as DNA, the CDR3 is TGTGCCAGCAGCTTGGCAGGGGCTGGGGAGACCCAGTACTTC. It encodes CASSLAGAGETQYF. Complete variable domain (other parts from reference TRBV11-1 and TRBJ2-5): EAEVAQSPRYKITEKSQAVAFWCDPISGHATLYWYRQILGQGPELLVQFQDESVVDDSQLPKDRFSAERLKGVDSTLKIQPAELGDSAMYLCASSLAGAGETQYFGPGTRLLVL.

This sequence joins TRBV5-6 and TRBJ1-4; 12 bases are shared with TRBD1. The junction had 4 bases not matched to a gene; V was cut back by 3 bases and J by 7 bases. From germline, CDR1 is SGHDT and CDR2 YYEEEE. The CDR3 contains 15 residues. CDR3 DNA sequence: TGTGCCAGCAGCTATGGGACAGGGGGCGGTGAAAAACTGTTTTTT. Its translation is CASSYGTGGGEKLFF.

This clone came up a few times. The rearrangement uses TRBV19 and TRBJ2-3; D ambiguous. CDR1 LNHDA and CDR2 SQIVND come from the germline V gene (reference sequence). The CDR3 totals 13 residues. Trimming cost V 7 bases and J 0 bases, with 8 bases left between them. The CDR3 protein is CASKWASTDTQYF. In DNA, the CDR3 is TGTGCCAGTAAGTGGGCTAGCACAGATACGCAGTATTTT.

CDR3 residues: CASSQDGLRRAETQYF. CDR3 DNA: TGCGCCAGCAGCCAAGACGGTTTGCGCAGGGCAGAGACCCAGTACTTC. The chain links TRBV4-1 to TRBJ2-5, with TRBD1 as a possible D gene (5 bases). Germline CDR1 reads MGHRA; CDR2 reads YSYEKL. V was trimmed by 0 bases and J by 4 bases, leaving 15 bases between them. The CDR3 loop spans 16 amino acids.

The V and J genes are TRBV4-3 and TRBJ1-2, with 9 nucleotides matching TRBD1. Germline-derived CDR1 and CDR2 are LGHNA and YSLEER. The ends lost 4 bases at V and 1 base at J; junction bases unmatched: 4. This CDR3 contains 15 residues. CDR3 sequence reads: CASSLRTGDNYGYTF. The DNA of the CDR3 is TGCGCCAGCAGCCTCCGGACAGGGGATAACTATGGCTACACCTTC.

J is TRBJ1-5 and V is TRBV6-1; D uncertain. CDR1 is MNHNS and CDR2 is SASEGT in the germline V gene. Trimming shortened V by 2 bases and J by 0 bases, and 14 bases separated the two germline ends. The CDR3 length is 17 residues. The CDR3 is CASSEREGSVSNQPQHF. The DNA for the CDR3 is TGTGCCAGCAGTGAAAGGGAGGGATCGGTTAGCAATCAGCCCCAGCATTTT.

The chain uses TRBV2 and TRBJ1-1; no firm D call. V was clipped by 0 bases and J by 5 bases, with 7 bases between them. This CDR3 is built from 13 residues. The V gene's germline CDR1 is SNHLY and CDR2 FYNNEI. CDR3 sequence reads: CASSEAVGTEAFF. CDR3 bases: TGTGCCAGCAGTGAAGCGGTCGGGACTGAAGCTTTCTTT.